Shown below are 15 T cell receptor beta chains from a single sample sequenced in a study of T cell repertoires in ileal Crohn's disease. The assay was immunoSEQ multiplex PCR, and TCRdb's table has in-frame clones only and misses some. Seen here are 13,000 or so clones, 67% observed once, and the top ten hold over 8.5%. Stated time point: neoterminal ileum biopsy at postoperative endoscopy, about 6 months after surgery. Sequencing was performed on ileal tissue. These receptors all stem from an adult with Crohn's disease.

The chain couples TRBV5-1 to TRBJ2-5; possible D gene TRBD2, 6 bases. The CDR3 is made up of 14 amino acids. Germline V lookup: CDR1 SGHRS, CDR2 YFSETQ. Trimming shortened V by 6 bases and J by 7 bases, and 19 bases separated the two germline ends. As DNA, the CDR3 is TGCGCCAGCACCCCGGGGACTTCACAGTGGACCCAGTACTTC. Translating gives CASTPGTSQWTQYF.

The V and J genes are TRBV6-5 and TRBJ1-1; 7 bases are shared with TRBD1. The length of the CDR3 is 14 residues. Germline CDR1 MNHEY, CDR2 SVGAGI. Trimming at V came to 7 bases and at J to 2 bases, leaving 7 bases not matched to a gene. The DNA of the CDR3 is TGTGCCAGCATGGACAGGCCATCCAACACTGAAGCTTTCTTT. Its protein is CASMDRPSNTEAFF.

The CDR3 loop is CASTTRPQGDTQYF. For the CDR3, the DNA is TGTGCCAGCACCACGAGACCCCAAGGGGATACGCAGTATTTT. The chain employs TRBV6-6 and TRBJ2-3, with D uncertain. CDR3 length equals 14 residues. The germline V and J ends were trimmed by 7 bases and 6 bases, with 17 bases remaining between them. Germline lookup yields CDR1 MNHNY and CDR2 SVGAGI (reference sequence).

As concerns this clone: The identical CDR3 is also encoded by other nucleotide sequences in the sample. This chain joins TRBV5-1 and TRBJ1-2; D is unresolved. Trimming stripped 4 bases from V and 6 bases from J, with 10 bases between. Per germline, CDR1 SGHRS and CDR2 YFSETQ. The CDR3 covers 12 residues. Here the CDR3 DNA reads TGCGCCAGCAGCCTGGACGGTAATGGCTACACCTTC. Amino acids: CASSLDGNGYTF.

This chain uses TRBV5-1 with TRBJ2-7; 7 nucleotides match TRBD2. Per the germline V gene, CDR1 is SGHRS and CDR2 is YFSETQ. Trimming removed 2 bases from V and 4 bases from J; junction bases left unmatched: 6. The CDR3 loop spans 14 amino acids. In nucleotides, the CDR3 is TGCGCCAGCAGCTTCGGAACGGGGGGTTACGAGCAGTACTTC. Its protein is CASSFGTGGYEQYF. The complete variable domain, with remaining parts taken from reference TRBV5-1 and TRBJ2-7, reads KAGVTQTPRYLIKTRGQQVTLSCSPISGHRSVSWYQQTPGQGLQFLFEYFSETQRNKGNFPGRFSGRQFSNSRSEMNVSTLELGDSALYLCASSFGTGGYEQYFGPGTRLTVT.

This clone was counted a few times. The V and J genes are TRBV7-2 and TRBJ1-5, with D unresolved. Germline CDR1 reads SGHTA; CDR2 reads FQGNSA. This CDR3 spans 13 amino acids. V was shortened by 4 bases and J by 2 bases, with 6 bases between the two germline ends. This CDR3 is CASSSRGNQPQHF. As DNA, the CDR3 is TGTGCCAGCAGCTCCCGTGGCAATCAGCCCCAGCATTTT.

The J gene is TRBJ2-3, the V gene TRBV2; 9 nucleotides agree with TRBD2. The CDR3 is 15 residues long. With V trimmed by 7 bases and J by 2 bases, 7 bases remained unmatched. Germline loops: CDR1 SNHLY, CDR2 FYNNEI. DNA for the CDR3: TGTGCCAGCAACCGAGGCGGGGGGGCCACAGATACGCAGTATTTT. It specifies CASNRGGGATDTQYF.

CDR3 residues: CASSQGGGRSYNSPLHF. CDR3 DNA sequence: TGTGCCAGCAGCCAAGGGGGGGGAAGGTCCTATAATTCACCCCTCCACTTT. The rearrangement uses TRBV14 and TRBJ1-6, with D perhaps TRBD1 (5 bases). The CDR3 runs 17 residues. V shed 1 base and J shed 1 base, with 11 bases lying between them. Germline assignment: CDR1 SGHDN and CDR2 FVKESK.

This clone was picked up a small number of times. The chain is built from TRBV5-5 and TRBJ1-5; no clear D gene. The V and J ends lost 0 bases and 6 bases respectively, with 7 bases between them. CDR1 and CDR2 from the germline V gene are SGHKS and YYEKEE (reference sequence). This CDR3 region has 13 residues. DNA of the CDR3: TGTGCCAGCAGCTTGGAATGGGGTCAGCCCCAGCATTTT. Translated, it gives CASSLEWGQPQHF.

The chain couples TRBV9 to TRBJ2-6; no clear D. From germline, CDR1 is SGDLS and CDR2 YYNGEE. Between the trimmed V and J ends, which lost 4 bases and 0 bases, there was a span of 5 bases. CDR3 length: 14 residues. CDR3 nucleotide sequence: TGTGCCAGCAGCCCGAGCTCTGGGGCCAACGTCCTGACTTTC. Protein sequence: CASSPSSGANVLTF.

The chain employs TRBV30 and TRBJ1-6, with D perhaps TRBD1 (6 bases). Trimming removed 2 bases at V and 9 bases at J, with 17 bases between. The CDR3 covers 15 residues. Germline assignment: CDR1 GTSNPN and CDR2 SVGIG (reference sequence). The CDR3 DNA follows: TGTGCCTGGAGTTCGCCGACAGGAGGGAGTTCACCCCTCCACTTT. It translates to CAWSSPTGGSSPLHF. The full variable domain, with the rest looked up from reference TRBV30 and TRBJ1-6, is SQTIHQWPATLVQPVGSPLSLECTVEGTSNPNLYWYRQAAGRGLQLLFYSVGIGQISSEVPQNLSASRPQDRQFILSSKKLLLSDSGFYLCAWSSPTGGSSPLHFGNGTRLTVT.

This clone is termed medium-sized. The rearrangement links TRBV5-4 to TRBJ1-6; 10 bases fit TRBD1. In germline, CDR1 is SGHNT, CDR2 YYREEE (reference sequence). V shed 0 bases, J shed 5 bases, and the junction held 2 bases outside the gene matches. The CDR3 totals 16 residues. The DNA for the CDR3 is TGTGCCAGCAGCTTGGCGGACAGGGGGAATAATTCACCCCTCCACTTT. Encoded protein: CASSLADRGNNSPLHF.

The chain is built from TRBV29-1 and TRBJ2-7; maybe TRBD1 (6 bases). The V gene lost 6 bases and the J gene lost 2 bases, with 11 bases spanning the gap. Per the germline V gene, CDR1 is SQVTM and CDR2 is ANQGSEA. The CDR3 loop spans 12 amino acids. The CDR3 is CSVWTAAYEQYF. The CDR3 DNA reads as TGCAGCGTCTGGACAGCCGCCTACGAGCAGTACTTC.

This clone was seen more than once but under ten times. The chain employs TRBV6-1 and TRBJ2-3; 11 nucleotides agree with TRBD1. The CDR3 is 16 residues long. After removal of 3 bases from V and 3 bases from J, the junction contained 5 bases not matched to a gene. CDR1 and CDR2 (germline): MNHNS, SASEGT. CDR3 nucleotides: TGTGCCAGCAGTGACCCCGGACAGGGGGCGACAGATACGCAGTATTTT. Protein: CASSDPGQGATDTQYF.

This clone has just one count. DNA for the CDR3: TGTGCCAGCAGCGGAGACGGACAGGTAATCTCTGGGGCCAACGTCCTGACTTTC. Residues: CASSGDGQVISGANVLTF. J is TRBJ2-6 and V is TRBV9; 7 nucleotides agree with TRBD1. V was pared by 3 bases and J by 0 bases, with 9 bases of the junction left unmatched. CDR3 size: 18 residues. Looked up from germline, CDR1 is SGDLS and CDR2 is YYNGEE.